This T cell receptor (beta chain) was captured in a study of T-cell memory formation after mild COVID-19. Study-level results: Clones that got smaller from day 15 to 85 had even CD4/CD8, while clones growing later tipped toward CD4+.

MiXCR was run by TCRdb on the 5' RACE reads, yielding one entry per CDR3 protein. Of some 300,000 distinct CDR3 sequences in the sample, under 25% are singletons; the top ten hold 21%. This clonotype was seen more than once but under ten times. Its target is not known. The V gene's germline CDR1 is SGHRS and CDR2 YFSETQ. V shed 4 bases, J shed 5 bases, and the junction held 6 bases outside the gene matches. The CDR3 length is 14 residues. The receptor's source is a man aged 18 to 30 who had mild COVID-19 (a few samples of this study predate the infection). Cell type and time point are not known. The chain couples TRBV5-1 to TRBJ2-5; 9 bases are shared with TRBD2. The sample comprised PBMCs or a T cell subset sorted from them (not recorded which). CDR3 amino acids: CASSAVGLAETQYF. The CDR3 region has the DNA TGCGCCAGCAGCGCCGTCGGACTAGCGGAGACCCAGTACTTC.